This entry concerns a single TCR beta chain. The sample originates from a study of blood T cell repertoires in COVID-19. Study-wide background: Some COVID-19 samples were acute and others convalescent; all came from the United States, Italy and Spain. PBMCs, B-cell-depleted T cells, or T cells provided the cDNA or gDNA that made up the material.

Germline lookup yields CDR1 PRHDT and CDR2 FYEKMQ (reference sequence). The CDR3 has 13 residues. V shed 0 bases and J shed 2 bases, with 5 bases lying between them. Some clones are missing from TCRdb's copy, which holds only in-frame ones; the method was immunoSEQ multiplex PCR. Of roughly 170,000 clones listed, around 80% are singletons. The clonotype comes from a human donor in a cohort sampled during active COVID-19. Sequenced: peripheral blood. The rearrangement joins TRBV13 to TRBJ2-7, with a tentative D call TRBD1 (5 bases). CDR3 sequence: CASSLGRAYEQYF. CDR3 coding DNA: TGTGCCAGCAGCTTAGGCAGGGCCTACGAGCAGTACTTC. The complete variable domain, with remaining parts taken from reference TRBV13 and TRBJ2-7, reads AAGVIQSPRHLIKEKRETATLKCYPIPRHDTVYWYQQGPGQDPQFLISFYEKMQSDKGSIPDRFSAQQFSDYHSELNMSSLELGDSALYFCASSLGRAYEQYFGPGTRLTVT.